These 8 T cell receptor beta chains were sequenced from one sample in a study of identical twins. From the 5' RACE reads, TCRdb called clonotypes with MiXCR, one entry per CDR3 protein. The sample contains over 550,000 distinct CDR3 sequences, less than 9% of which appear only once. These data were also filed under a second study, of yellow fever vaccine responses in identical twins.

Material for sequencing was PBMCs. The receptors shown here come from a young woman in good health.

J is TRBJ2-3 and V is TRBV27; 12 positions agree with TRBD2. Germline CDR1 MNHEY, CDR2 SMNVEV (reference sequence). This CDR3 contains 16 residues. Unmatched junction bases numbered 4, after V lost 2 bases and J lost 4 bases. The CDR3 nucleotides read TGTGCCAGCAGTTTAGTTCTAGCGGGGGGGCCAGATACGCAGTATTTT. It codes for CASSLVLAGGPDTQYF.

In its sample, this clonotype was seen a few times. The chain is built from TRBV24-1 and TRBJ2-3, with a weak D call TRBD2 (5 bases). V dropped 1 base and J dropped 4 bases, with 14 bases sitting between them. The length of the CDR3 is 16 residues. CDR1 is KGHDR and CDR2 is SFDVKD in the germline V gene. This CDR3 is CATSDFAAGEPDTQYF. Written as DNA, the CDR3 is TGTGCCACCAGTGATTTTGCCGCCGGGGAGCCAGATACGCAGTATTTT.

The genes are TRBV4-1 and TRBJ1-1; tentative D call: TRBD1 (5 bases). Germline V CDR1 and CDR2: MGHRA, YSYEKL. The ends were cut back, 6 bases at V and 4 bases at J, with 15 bases in the middle. The CDR3 length is 14 residues. The CDR3 sequence: CASRPPGGVTEAFF. The CDR3 DNA is TGCGCCAGCAGACCCCCTGGGGGGGTCACTGAAGCTTTCTTT.

Judged by abundance, this clonotype is medium-sized. The chain employs TRBV9 and TRBJ2-7, with D perhaps matching TRBD1 (5 bases). The CDR3 sequence is 14 residues long. The V gene's germline CDR1 is SGDLS and CDR2 YYNGEE. V was clipped by 0 bases and J by 5 bases, with 12 bases between them. The CDR3 loop reads CASSVGSRVNEQYF. DNA of the CDR3: TGTGCCAGCAGCGTAGGATCCAGGGTGAACGAGCAGTACTTC.

This clonotype showed up many times. The chain uses TRBV24-1 and TRBJ2-5; D perhaps matches TRBD2 (6 bases). Deletions cut 5 bases from V and 5 bases from J, with 14 bases between. The CDR3 consists of 14 residues. Germline lookup yields CDR1 KGHDR and CDR2 SFDVKD. CDR3 sequence reads: CATSGRGRGETQYF. In nucleotides, the CDR3 is TGTGCCACCAGTGGACGGGGCCGGGGGGAGACCCAGTACTTC.

The sample holds a few counts of this clonotype. The V call is TRBV5-1, the J call TRBJ2-3, with TRBD1 as a possible D gene (6 bases). The CDR3 runs 15 residues. V gave up 1 base and J gave up 5 bases, with 14 bases separating them. Germline CDR1 SGHRS, CDR2 YFSETQ. The CDR3 bases are TGCGCCAGCAGCTTGCGGAGTCAGGACAGAGATACGCAGTATTTT. Protein sequence: CASSLRSQDRDTQYF.

This clonotype was counted many times. This chain connects TRBV3-1 to TRBJ1-1, with D perhaps TRBD1 (5 bases). The CDR3 runs 14 residues. Trimming took 3 bases from V and 1 from J, leaving 9 bases between them. CDR1 is LGHDT, CDR2 YNNKEL, per germline (reference sequence). The CDR3 bases are TGTGCCAGCAGCCAGGGACGGACGAACACTGAAGCTTTCTTT. Amino acid sequence: CASSQGRTNTEAFF.

This clonotype showed up many times. The J gene is TRBJ1-1, the V gene TRBV29-1; tentatively, D is TRBD1 (6 bases). This CDR3 comprises 13 residues. The V end was cut by 6 bases, the J end by 3 bases, with 14 bases between. CDR1 is SQVTM, CDR2 ANQGSEA, per germline. The CDR3 sequence: CSVTGQRDTEAFF. The CDR3 DNA reads as TGCAGCGTAACCGGACAGAGAGACACTGAAGCTTTCTTT.